The 24 T cell receptor beta chains in this list originate from one sample, sequenced in a study of CD8+CD57+ T cells in acquired aplastic anemia. Genomic DNA was employed as the template in profiling TCR beta VDJ and CDR3. MiXCR was run by TCRdb on the reads, yielding one entry per CDR3 protein. The table includes 130,000 or so distinct CDR3 sequences, 30% to 45% detected once. Patients chosen for sequencing had CD8+CD57+ cells that had expanded, as shown by flow cytometry. The specimen sequenced was sorted CD4+, CD8+, or CD8+CD57+ T cells (not recorded which) from PBMCs. These receptors came from a human donor with aplastic anemia.

This clonotype was observed many times. The J gene is TRBJ1-1, the V gene TRBV6-1, with D hard to call. In germline, CDR1 is MNHNS, CDR2 SASEGT. CDR3 length: 14 amino acids. V was clipped by 6 bases and J by 8 bases, with 19 bases between them. This CDR3 is CASSTPLKPGEAFF. The DNA for the CDR3 is TGTGCCAGCAGCACACCGTTAAAACCGGGAGAAGCTTTCTTT.

This clonotype is medium-sized (0.01 to 0.1%) in the sample. The V call is TRBV10-3, the J call TRBJ1-2; D gene unclear. The CDR3 runs 11 residues. Germline V lookup: CDR1 ENHRY, CDR2 SYGVKD. Trimming took off 2 bases at V and 7 bases at J, with 5 bases between the two ends. CDR3 sequence reads: CAISEESGYTF. The CDR3 DNA reads as TGTGCCATCAGTGAGGAGAGTGGCTACACCTTC.

This clonotype was counted between two and nine times. This chain connects TRBV6-1 to TRBJ2-3, with D unresolved. Trimming left V 5 bases short and J 1 base short, with 10 bases between. This CDR3 region has 14 residues. The germline V gene encodes CDR1 MNHNS and CDR2 SASEGT. The CDR3 reads CASSPSGGTDTQYF. Here the CDR3 DNA reads TGTGCCAGCAGTCCTAGTGGGGGCACAGATACGCAGTATTTT.

This clonotype was detected many times. One end of the junction is discordant with germline, which a read error may explain. This rearrangement joins TRBV7-7 to TRBJ2-5; TRBD1 agrees at 8 bases. CDR1 is SSHAT and CDR2 is FNYEAQ in the germline V gene (reference sequence). The CDR3 spans 14 residues. The CDR3 nucleotides are TGTGCTAGCAGCGCAGGGGGCGAGGGTGAGACCCAGTACTTC. Amino acids: CASSAGGEGETQYF. The whole variable domain, filled in from reference TRBV7-7 and TRBJ2-5, reads GAGVSQSPRYKVTKRGQDVTLRCDPISSHATLYWYQQALGQGPEFLTYFNYEAQPDKSGLPSDRFSAERPEGSISTLTIQRTEQRDSAMYRCASSAGGEGETQYFGPGTRLLVL.

The chain recombines TRBV7-3 with TRBJ1-1; perhaps TRBD1 as D (6 bases). V was clipped by 4 bases and J by 0 bases, with 9 bases between them. Germline V gene sequence: CDR1 SGHTA, CDR2 FQGTGA. The CDR3 runs 14 residues. This CDR3 reads CASSSQGMNTEAFF. In nucleotides, the CDR3 is TGTGCCAGCAGCTCGCAGGGGATGAACACTGAAGCTTTCTTT.

As for this clonotype: A much bigger clone sits one base away, suggesting this may be a read error. The DNA for the CDR3 is TGTCCCAGCAGTCCCCGGACAGGAGTGGGCAATCAGCCCCAGCATTTT. Encoded protein: CPSSPRTGVGNQPQHF. The chain is built from TRBV6-1 and TRBJ1-5, with TRBD1 matching over 7 bases. The CDR3 loop spans 16 amino acids. From germline, CDR1 is MNHNS and CDR2 SASEGT.

About this clonotype: The junction departs from germline at one end; a sequencing error may be responsible. In nucleotides, the CDR3 is TGCAGCGTTGAAGAAAGGGGCACTGAAGCTTTCTTC. Translating it yields CSVEERGTEAFF. The genes are TRBV29-1 and TRBJ1-1; TRBD1 is a possible D gene (5 bases). The CDR3 sequence is 12 residues long. CDR1 and CDR2 from the germline V gene are SQVTM and ANQGSEA.

CDR3 nucleotide sequence: TGTGCCAGCAGACAAGGACAGGTGAACACTGAAGCTTTCTTT. Its translation is CASRQGQVNTEAFF. V gene TRBV7-9 combines with J gene TRBJ1-1; TRBD1 agrees at 7 bases. The germline gives CDR1 SEHNR, CDR2 FQNEAQ (reference sequence). The CDR3 runs 14 residues. Trimming removed 6 bases from V and 0 bases from J; junction bases left unmatched: 4.

The chain recombines TRBV10-2 with TRBJ2-3; TRBD1 matches 7 bases. V was pared by 3 bases and J by 1 base, with 4 bases of the junction left unmatched. This CDR3 comprises 15 residues. Germline CDR1 WSHSY, CDR2 SAAADI. CDR3: CASSEGDSRTDTQYF. CDR3 DNA sequence: TGCGCCAGCAGTGAAGGGGACAGCCGCACAGATACGCAGTATTTT.

This clonotype was counted many times. This sequence joins TRBV9 and TRBJ1-2; no reliable D call. The germline CDR1 and CDR2 sequences are SGDLS and YYNGEE. This CDR3 is 13 amino acids long. The V end lost 0 bases, the J end lost 4 bases, and 7 bases lay between the germline ends. CDR3 sequence reads: CASSVGSVYGYTF. As DNA, the CDR3 is TGTGCCAGCAGCGTAGGGTCGGTCTATGGCTACACCTTC.

This clonotype has a count of ten or more. V gene TRBV7-2 combines with J gene TRBJ2-1; D is undetermined. This CDR3 region has 12 residues. V lost 5 bases to trimming and J lost 9 bases, with 11 bases between them. The germline V gene encodes CDR1 SGHTA and CDR2 FQGNSA. The CDR3 sequence is CASSRPSGEQFF. The CDR3 nucleotides read TGTGCCAGCAGCCGACCCAGTGGTGAGCAGTTCTTC.

The chain combines TRBV25-1 with TRBJ1-4; 11 nucleotides match TRBD1. The CDR3 runs 14 residues. The germline V gene has CDR1 MGHDK and CDR2 SYGVNS. V was clipped by 3 bases and J by 8 bases; unmatched bases: 2. CDR3 loop: CASSDRTGGEKLFF. In DNA form, the CDR3 reads TGTGCCAGCAGTGACCGGACAGGGGGCGAAAAACTGTTTTTT.

This chain links TRBV2 with TRBJ1-1, with 7 positions matching TRBD1. With 7 bases clipped from V and 4 bases from J, the junction kept 9 bases outside the gene matches. The CDR3 is made up of 14 amino acids. Germline-derived CDR1 and CDR2 are SNHLY and FYNNEI. The CDR3 loop is CASKVGTAATEAFF. The CDR3 bases are TGTGCCAGCAAAGTGGGGACAGCGGCCACTGAAGCTTTCTTT.

The table lists this clonotype with a count of one. CDR3 in DNA: TGTGCCATCAGTGAGTCGCTAGCGGGGAAAACCGGGGAGCTGTTTTTT. This translates into CAISESLAGKTGELFF. The J gene is TRBJ2-2, the V gene TRBV10-3, with 9 bases matching TRBD2. The germline CDR1 and CDR2 sequences are ENHRY and SYGVKD. The CDR3 is 16 amino acids. Trimming at V came to 0 bases and at J to 5 bases, leaving 4 bases not matched to a gene.

This clonotype was seen at least ten times. The CDR3 DNA reads as TGCAGTGCTAGCCACGGTGACCTTAACTATGGCTACACCTTC. It translates to CSASHGDLNYGYTF. V usage is TRBV20-1 and J usage is TRBJ1-2; unclear D gene. Germline CDR1 DFQATT, CDR2 SNEGSKA (reference sequence). The V end lost 3 bases, the J end lost 1 base, and 12 bases lay between the germline ends. The length of the CDR3 is 14 residues.

This clonotype showed up many times. This chain uses TRBV7-8 with TRBJ2-7, with a tentative D call TRBD2 (6 bases). The CDR3 spans 13 residues. Trimming removed 5 bases from V and 6 bases from J, with 14 bases in between. Germline V lookup: CDR1 SGHVS, CDR2 FQNEAQ. The CDR3 protein is CASSQTRIGEQYF. DNA for the CDR3: TGTGCCAGCAGCCAGACTAGAATAGGCGAGCAGTACTTC.

The chain employs TRBV28 and TRBJ2-7; tentatively, D is TRBD1 or TRBD2 (5 bases each). CDR1 and CDR2 (germline): MDHEN, SYDVKM. Trimming removed 6 bases at V and 6 bases at J, with 18 bases between. The CDR3 is 14 amino acids. This CDR3 reads CASRLKGPPIEQYF. DNA for the CDR3: TGTGCCAGCAGACTGAAGGGACCGCCGATCGAGCAGTACTTC.

This clonotype showed up many times. The CDR3: CSATQGFYEQYF. DNA of the CDR3: TGCAGTGCTACCCAGGGTTTCTACGAGCAGTACTTC. The rearrangement links TRBV20-1 to TRBJ2-7; D possibly corresponds to TRBD1 (5 bases). This CDR3 contains 12 residues. V shed 4 bases and J shed 3 bases, with 10 bases lying between them. Germline-derived CDR1 and CDR2 are DFQATT and SNEGSKA (reference sequence).

The table lists this clonotype with many counts. The rearrangement joins TRBV7-9 to TRBJ2-3, with D hard to call. V lost 5 bases and J 0 bases, leaving 3 bases between the germline ends. There are 12 residues in the CDR3. Germline V gene lookup returns CDR1 SEHNR and CDR2 FQNEAQ (reference sequence). CDR3 coding DNA: TGTGCCAGCAGCCTGAGCACAGATACGCAGTATTTT. This encodes CASSLSTDTQYF.

This clonotype was recorded at least ten times. DNA for the CDR3: TGTGCCAGCAGTTTTACGAGGGCAACTAATGAAAAACTGTTTTTT. Amino acid sequence: CASSFTRATNEKLFF. The chain combines TRBV12-3 or TRBV12-4 with TRBJ1-4; D ambiguous. The V end was cut by 3 bases, the J end by 0 bases, with 8 bases between. The CDR3 loop spans 15 amino acids.

This clonotype has a count of ten or more. The chain has TRBV15 and TRBJ2-7; tentatively, D is TRBD1 (5 bases). The V gene's germline CDR1 is LNHNV and CDR2 YYDKDF (reference sequence). Deletions cut 0 bases from V and 6 bases from J, with 9 bases between. There are 13 residues in the CDR3. The CDR3 DNA follows: TGTGCCACCAGCAGAGATCGACAGCCCGAGCAGTACTTC. It specifies CATSRDRQPEQYF.

The chain combines TRBV6-5 with TRBJ1-3, with 9 bases identical to TRBD1. The J segment lost 1 base and the V segment lost 4 bases, leaving 8 bases of the junction unmatched. This CDR3 contains 17 residues. Germline-derived CDR1 and CDR2 are MNHEY and SVGAGI. CDR3 residues: CASSSRMTGGSGNTIYF. CDR3 DNA sequence: TGTGCCAGCAGTTCCCGGATGACAGGGGGATCTGGAAACACCATATATTTT.

This rearrangement joins TRBV10-3 to TRBJ2-7, with a weak D call TRBD2 (6 bases). The germline V and J ends were trimmed by 10 bases and 3 bases, with 22 bases remaining between them. Germline lookup yields CDR1 ENHRY and CDR2 SYGVKD. The CDR3 extends over 15 amino acids. CDR3 in DNA: TGTGCCAGCAGGTCACACGGCGGGGTCCTCTACGAGCAGTACTTC. Encoded protein: CASRSHGGVLYEQYF.

On this clonotype: One base away lies a much larger clone, so this may be a sequencing read error. The conserved closing phenylalanine or tryptophan is absent in this CDR3, likely reflecting a read error. The genes are TRBV6-1 and TRBJ1-1, with no clear D. CDR3 size: 13 residues. V shed 3 bases and J shed 8 bases, with 13 bases lying between them. CDR1 is MNHNS and CDR2 is SASEGT in the germline V gene. CDR3 bases: TGTGCCAGCAGTGACAATCCTCGGGCGGAAGCTTTCCTT. This translates into CASSDNPRAEAFL.